This entry describes one T cell receptor (beta chain). Antigen specificity is unknown. The germline gives CDR1 SGDLS, CDR2 YYNGEE. The length of the CDR3 is 14 residues. V trimming: 0 bases; J trimming: 12 bases; junction bases outside the gene matches: 8. This record comes from a study of shared clonotypes between healthy human individuals. The study separated CD4+ cells into CD45RA+ naive and CD45RA-negative memory subsets. For each subset, genomic DNA was distributed in equal portions over several immunoSEQ plates. Clones were sequenced by immunoSEQ multiplex PCR, and TCRdb holds only the in-frame ones, with some missing. The sample carries some 2,500,000 clones, 85% to 95% recorded once. Study-level points and caveats: Deeper or shallower sequencing was expected to change how clonotypes are shared among donors.

The chain couples TRBV9 to TRBJ2-1; 8 positions agree with TRBD2. The sample was naive CD4+ T cells from PBMCs. Subset described: CD45RA+ positively selected. The sequence was obtained from a man between 18 and 35 years old in good health. Some clones in this sample may be carry-over from other donors' samples. As DNA, the CDR3 is TGTGCCAGCAGCGTAGCTCTCATAGCGGGAAGGCAGTTCTTC. The encoded protein is CASSVALIAGRQFF.